This is a list of T cell receptor beta chains from one sample in a study of graft-versus-host responses after intestinal transplantation. Their antigens are not known. This table comes from immunoSEQ multiplex PCR, and its TCRdb copy is limited to in-frame clones, with some not included. The data hold about 90,000 clones, with over 85% observed a single time. Sequenced here: unstimulated CD8+ T cells sorted from spleen or lymph node cells, sampled before transplant. These receptors were collected from a human donor who was the organ donor for an intestinal transplant. Both conserved end residues are part of each CDR3. D genes are given only for firm matches. Where a row states a size, it is once, few, many or the class of an expanded clone; other rows omit it.

NA,TRBV5-4,TRBJ2-2,NA,TGTGCCAGCAGCCCCCAAACCGGGGAGCTGTTTTTT,CASSPQTGELFF
NA,TRBV7-3,TRBJ2-3,TRBD2,TGTGCCAGCAGCGAGGGACTAGCAGGGGATACGCAGTATTTT,CASSEGLAGDTQYF
NA,TRBV7-3,TRBJ1-2,TRBD1,TGTGCCAGCAGCGCGACAGGGGGCTATGGCTACACCTTC,CASSATGGYGYTF
few,TRBV27,TRBJ1-2,NA,TGTGCCACCAGACCCCCACAGCCTAACTATGGCTACACCTTC,CATRPPQPNYGYTF
NA,TRBV7-7,TRBJ2-5,NA,TGTGCTAGCAGCCACGACATGGGAGCTTGGGAGACCCAGTACTTC,CASSHDMGAWETQYF
NA,TRBV7-9,TRBJ2-4,NA,TGTGCCAGCAGCTTACCCCAGGGGGGATCCAAAAACATTCAGTACTTC,CASSLPQGGSKNIQYF
NA,TRBV5-3,TRBJ1-1,NA,TGTGCCAGACTGTCCTCTACCAACCCGACACAAAACACTGAAGCTTTCTTT,CARLSSTNPTQNTEAFF
NA,TRBV5-5,TRBJ2-3,NA,TGTGCCAGCAGCCGCTCCGGACAGAATCGGCGAACGCAGTATTTT,CASSRSGQNRRTQYF
NA,TRBV5-4,TRBJ1-2,NA,TGTGCCAGCAGCCCCGCGGCATGGGATGGCTACACCTTC,CASSPAAWDGYTF
NA,TRBV19,TRBJ1-3,TRBD1,TGTGCCACCTTGGACAGGACTTCTGGAAACACCATATATTTT,CATLDRTSGNTIYF
NA,TRBV19,TRBJ2-2,NA,TGTGCCAGTAGTTGGGAGTGTACGTCCGGGGAGCTGTTTTTT,CASSWECTSGELFF
few,TRBV11-2,TRBJ2-7,NA,TGTGCCAGCAGTTCTTATCGACAGGGAGGATCCTACGAGCAGTACTTC,CASSSYRQGGSYEQYF
NA,TRBV6-4,TRBJ2-1,TRBD2,TGTGCCAGCAGTGGGACTAGCGGGGGGGCCAATGAGCAGTTCTTC,CASSGTSGGANEQFF
NA,TRBV7-2,TRBJ2-2,NA,TGTGCCAGCACCAATACCGGGGAGCTGTTTTTT,CASTNTGELFF
NA,TRBV7-9,TRBJ2-7,NA,TGTGCCAGCAGCTTAGGCCCCCCCGGAGGGGGGGTTACCTACGAGCAGTACTTC,CASSLGPPGGGVTYEQYF
NA,TRBV5-1,TRBJ2-3,NA,TGCGCCAGCAGCGTCAGGGGTTTTACGCAGTATTTT,CASSVRGFTQYF
NA,TRBV28,TRBJ2-7,TRBD2,TGTGCCAGCAGTTTGACTAGCGGGAGATATGACGAGCAGTACTTC,CASSLTSGRYDEQYF
NA,TRBV28,TRBJ2-7,TRBD2,TGTGCCAGCAGTTTACGGCTAGCGGGAGTACAGCAGTACTTC,CASSLRLAGVQQYF
NA,TRBV5-4,TRBJ2-2,NA,TGTGCCACCGAAACGGGTCGCGGGGAGCTGTTTTTT,CATETGRGELFF
NA,TRBV27,TRBJ2-4,NA,TGTGCCAGCAGTTTATACGGGGGAGCCAAAAACATTCAGTACTTC,CASSLYGGAKNIQYF